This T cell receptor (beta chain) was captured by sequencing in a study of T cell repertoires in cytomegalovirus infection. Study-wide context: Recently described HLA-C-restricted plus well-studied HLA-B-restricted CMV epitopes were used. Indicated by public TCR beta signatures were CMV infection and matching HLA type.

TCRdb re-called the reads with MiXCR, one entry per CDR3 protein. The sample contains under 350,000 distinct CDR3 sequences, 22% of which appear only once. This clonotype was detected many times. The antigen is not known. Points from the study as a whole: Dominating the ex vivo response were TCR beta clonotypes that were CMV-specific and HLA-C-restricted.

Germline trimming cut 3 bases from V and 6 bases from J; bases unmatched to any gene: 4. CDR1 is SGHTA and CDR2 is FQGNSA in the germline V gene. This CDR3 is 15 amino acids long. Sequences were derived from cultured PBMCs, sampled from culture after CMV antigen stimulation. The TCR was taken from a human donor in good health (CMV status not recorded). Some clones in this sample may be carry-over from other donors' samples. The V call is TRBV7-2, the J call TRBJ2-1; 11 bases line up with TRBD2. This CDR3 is CASSFSGRAGNEQFF. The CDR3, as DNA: TGTGCCAGCAGCTTTAGCGGGAGGGCCGGCAATGAGCAGTTCTTC.